The T cell receptor (beta chain) described here comes from a study of T cell changes during pregnancy in multiple sclerosis (dated by TCRdb to about 2019). The study in broad terms: In women with multiple sclerosis, the researchers looked at how the T cell repertoire shifted as pregnancy progressed.

Receptors were amplified or captured by the immunoSEQ multiplex PCR assay. TCRdb took over this immuneACCESS table, retaining in-frame rearrangements with V and J assigned. Such tables are incomplete; in checked studies, under half of the missing clones stem from an unresolved V gene, and the remainder is unexplained. Recorded for this sample are fewer than 65,000 clones; roughly nine tenths of them occurred a single time. Together, the top ten hold 3.3% of the sample. Note on this clone: Its antigen has not been determined. No much larger clonotype is one base removed from it; base qualities were not supplied.

The clonotype was recovered from a female donor in good health, enrolled as a control in a pregnancy study. Specimen: peripheral blood, collected in the first trimester of pregnancy.

The DNA sequence reads TGTGCCAGCAGCCGAGGATTAATAGGAGAGACCCAGTACTTC. This translates into CASSRGLIGETQYF. The chain is assembled from TRBV7-2 and TRBJ2-5, with the D segment identity uncertain. V is pared back by 5 bases and J by 4 bases, with 14 bases lying between the germline termini. Via the germline V gene, CDR1 is SGHTA and CDR2 FQGNSA. The CDR3 covers 14 residues, taking in both the cysteine and the phenylalanine. Only the CDR3 DNA stays, 42 bases, in frame from base 1.